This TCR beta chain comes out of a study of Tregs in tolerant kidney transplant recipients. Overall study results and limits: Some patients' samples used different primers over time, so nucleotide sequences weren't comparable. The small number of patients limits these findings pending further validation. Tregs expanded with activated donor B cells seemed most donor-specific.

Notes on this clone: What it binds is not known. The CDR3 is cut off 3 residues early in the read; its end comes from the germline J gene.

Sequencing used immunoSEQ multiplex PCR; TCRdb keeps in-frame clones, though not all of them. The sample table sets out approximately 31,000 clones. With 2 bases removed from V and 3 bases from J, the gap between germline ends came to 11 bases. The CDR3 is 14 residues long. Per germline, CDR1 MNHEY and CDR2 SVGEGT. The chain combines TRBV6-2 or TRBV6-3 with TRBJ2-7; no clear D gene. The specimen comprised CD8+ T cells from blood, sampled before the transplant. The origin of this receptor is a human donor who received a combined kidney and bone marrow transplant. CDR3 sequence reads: CASSYMVVNYEQYF. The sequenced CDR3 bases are TGTGCCAGCAGTTACATGGTAGTGAACTACGAG.